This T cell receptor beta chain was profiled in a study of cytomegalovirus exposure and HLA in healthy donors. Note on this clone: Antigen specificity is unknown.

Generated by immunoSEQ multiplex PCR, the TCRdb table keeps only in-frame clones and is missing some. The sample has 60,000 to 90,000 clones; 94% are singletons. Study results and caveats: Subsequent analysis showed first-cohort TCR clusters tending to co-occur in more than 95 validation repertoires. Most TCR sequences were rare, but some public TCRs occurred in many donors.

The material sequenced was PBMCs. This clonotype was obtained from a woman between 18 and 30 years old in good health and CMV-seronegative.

This chain's CDR3 is CASSVRGSSYEQYF. DNA for the CDR3: TGTGCCAGCAGTGTCAGGGGCTCCTCCTACGAGCAGTACTTC. The genes are TRBV11-3 and TRBJ2-7; possibly TRBD1 for D (6 bases). The CDR3 spans 14 residues. V lost 6 bases and J 0 bases, leaving 12 bases between the germline ends. Germline CDR1 and CDR2: SGHNT and YENEEA.